This TCR beta chain was observed in a study of OX40 agonist ivuxolimab in advanced cancers. At the level of the study: Patients received intravenous ivuxolimab every 2 weeks at 0.01 to 10 mg/kg.

Study results and caveats: On average, CD8+ T cells showed a greater number of expanded clones than CD4+. At 0.1 to 3.0 mg/kg and by week 6, CD4+ and CD8+ T cells in the blood had expanded clonally.

The germline V gene has CDR1 SGHVS and CDR2 FQNEAQ. The V and J ends lost 3 bases and 5 bases respectively, with 10 bases between them. This CDR3 is 13 amino acids long. Repertoires were generated with immunoSEQ multiplex PCR, while TCRdb's copy carries only in-frame clones and drops some. The sample holds 40,000 to 45,000 clones; under 90% are singletons and the top ten take roughly 24%. A few counts support this clone. The antigen remains unidentified. The TCR comes from an adult with an advanced solid tumor such as melanoma, head and neck, liver or kidney cancer. The chain employs TRBV7-8 and TRBJ2-5; D might be TRBD1 (5 bases). This specimen consisted of CD4+ or CD8+ T cells sorted from blood, obtained in a trial of the OX40 agonist ivuxolimab. The CDR3 nucleotides read TGTGCCAGCAGCTTGCAGGGATCGGAGACCCAGTACTTC. It translates to CASSLQGSETQYF. The complete variable domain, with remaining parts taken from reference TRBV7-8 and TRBJ2-5, reads GAGVSQSPRYKVAKRGQDVALRCDPISGHVSLFWYQQALGQGPEFLTYFQNEAQLDKSGLPSDRFFAERPEGSVSTLKIQRTQQEDSAVYLCASSLQGSETQYFGPGTRLLVL.